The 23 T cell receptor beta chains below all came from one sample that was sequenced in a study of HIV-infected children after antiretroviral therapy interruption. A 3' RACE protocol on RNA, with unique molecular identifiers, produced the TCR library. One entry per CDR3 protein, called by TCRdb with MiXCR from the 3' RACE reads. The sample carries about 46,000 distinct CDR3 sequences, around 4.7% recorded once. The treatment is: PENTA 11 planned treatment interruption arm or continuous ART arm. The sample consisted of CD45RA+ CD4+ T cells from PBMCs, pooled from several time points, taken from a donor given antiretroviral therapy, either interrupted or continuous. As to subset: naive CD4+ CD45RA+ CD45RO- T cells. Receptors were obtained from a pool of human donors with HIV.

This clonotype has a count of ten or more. The CDR3 DNA reads as TGTGCCAGCAGCCCAGGGGTCCCGAACACTGAAGCTTTCTTT. Protein: CASSPGVPNTEAFF. The rearrangement links TRBV2 to TRBJ1-1; perhaps TRBD1 as D (6 bases). Trimming removed 6 bases from V and 1 base from J, with 12 bases in between. CDR3 length equals 14 residues. Germline assignment: CDR1 SNHLY and CDR2 FYNNEI.

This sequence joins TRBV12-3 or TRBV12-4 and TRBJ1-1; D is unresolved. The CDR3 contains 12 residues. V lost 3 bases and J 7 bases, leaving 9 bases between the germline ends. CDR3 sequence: CASSFVVGEAFF. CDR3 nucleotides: TGTGCCAGCAGTTTCGTAGTGGGTGAAGCTTTCTTT.

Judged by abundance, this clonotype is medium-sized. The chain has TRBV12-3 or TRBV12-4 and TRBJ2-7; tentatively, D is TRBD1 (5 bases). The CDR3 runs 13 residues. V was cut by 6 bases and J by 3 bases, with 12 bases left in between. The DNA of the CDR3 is TGTGCCAGCAGCCCACGCCAGGGCTACGAGCAGTACTTC. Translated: CASSPRQGYEQYF.

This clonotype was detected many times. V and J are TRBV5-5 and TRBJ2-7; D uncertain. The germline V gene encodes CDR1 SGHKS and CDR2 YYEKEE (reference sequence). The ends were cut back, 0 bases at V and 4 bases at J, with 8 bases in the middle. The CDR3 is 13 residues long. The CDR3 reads CASSLAQMYEQYF. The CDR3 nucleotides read TGTGCCAGCAGCTTGGCTCAGATGTACGAGCAGTACTTC.

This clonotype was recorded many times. The CDR3 sequence is CASSHDLYNEQFF. In nucleotides, the CDR3 is TGTGCCAGCAGCCACGACTTGTACAATGAGCAGTTCTTC. V is TRBV7-3 and J is TRBJ2-1; D remains ambiguous. Trimming removed 5 bases at V and 4 bases at J, with 9 bases between. The CDR3 is 13 amino acids. Germline values: CDR1 SGHTA, CDR2 FQGTGA. The variable domain in full, completed from reference TRBV7-3 and TRBJ2-1, reads GAGVSQTPSNKVTEKGKYVELRCDPISGHTALYWYRQSLGQGPEFLIYFQGTGAADDSGLPNDRFFAVRPEGSVSTLKIQRTERGDSAVYLCASSHDLYNEQFFGPGTRLTVL.

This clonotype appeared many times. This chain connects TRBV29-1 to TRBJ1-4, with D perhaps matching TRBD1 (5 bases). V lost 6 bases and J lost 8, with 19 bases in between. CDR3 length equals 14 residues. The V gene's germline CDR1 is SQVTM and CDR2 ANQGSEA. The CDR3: CSVRTTGRDEKLFF. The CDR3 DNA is TGCAGCGTGCGGACCACCGGCAGGGACGAAAAACTGTTTTTT.

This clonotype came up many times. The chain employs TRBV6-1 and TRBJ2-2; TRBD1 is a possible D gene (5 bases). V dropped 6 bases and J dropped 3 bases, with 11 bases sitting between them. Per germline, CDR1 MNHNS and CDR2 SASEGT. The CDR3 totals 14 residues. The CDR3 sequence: CASSRVGDTGELFF. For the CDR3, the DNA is TGTGCCAGCAGCAGGGTGGGCGACACCGGGGAGCTGTTTTTT.

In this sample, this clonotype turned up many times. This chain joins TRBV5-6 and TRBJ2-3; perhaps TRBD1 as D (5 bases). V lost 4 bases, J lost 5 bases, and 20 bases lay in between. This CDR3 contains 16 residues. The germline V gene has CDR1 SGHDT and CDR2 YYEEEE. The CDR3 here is CASSLRLGQGKDTQYF. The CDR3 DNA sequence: TGTGCCAGCAGCCTCCGCTTGGGCCAGGGAAAAGATACGCAGTATTTT.

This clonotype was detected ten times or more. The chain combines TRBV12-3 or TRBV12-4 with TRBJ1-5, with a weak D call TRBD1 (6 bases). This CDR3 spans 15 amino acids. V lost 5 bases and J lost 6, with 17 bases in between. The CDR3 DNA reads TGTGCCAGCAGTGAACAGGGAGGGAGAGGTCAGCCCCAGCATTTT. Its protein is CASSEQGGRGQPQHF.

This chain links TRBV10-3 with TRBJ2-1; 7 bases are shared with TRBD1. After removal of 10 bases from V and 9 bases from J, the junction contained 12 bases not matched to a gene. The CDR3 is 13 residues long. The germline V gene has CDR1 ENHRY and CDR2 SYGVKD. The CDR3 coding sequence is TGTGCCAGCAGCCGGGACAGCTATGCTGAGCAGTTCTTC. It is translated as CASSRDSYAEQFF.

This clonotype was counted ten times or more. The CDR3 coding sequence is TGTGCCAGCTCACCGGCCTTTGGCTTGGACGGGGAGCTGTTTTTT. Amino acid sequence: CASSPAFGLDGELFF. The chain recombines TRBV18 with TRBJ2-2; no definite D call. The CDR3 has 15 amino acids. CDR1 KGHSH and CDR2 LQKENI come from the germline V gene. The V end was cut by 3 bases, the J end by 7 bases, with 15 bases between. Full variable domain (rest looked up from reference TRBV18 and TRBJ2-2): NAGVMQNPRHLVRRRGQEARLRCSPMKGHSHVYWYRQLPEEGLKFMVYLQKENIIDESGMPKERFSAEFPKEGPSILRIQQVVRGDSAAYFCASSPAFGLDGELFFGEGSRLTVL.

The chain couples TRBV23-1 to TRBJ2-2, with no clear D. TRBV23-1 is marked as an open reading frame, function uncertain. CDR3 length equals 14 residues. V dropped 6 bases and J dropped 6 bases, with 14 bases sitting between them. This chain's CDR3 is CASRPFFGPGELFF. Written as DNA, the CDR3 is TGCGCCAGCAGACCATTCTTTGGGCCCGGGGAGCTGTTTTTT.

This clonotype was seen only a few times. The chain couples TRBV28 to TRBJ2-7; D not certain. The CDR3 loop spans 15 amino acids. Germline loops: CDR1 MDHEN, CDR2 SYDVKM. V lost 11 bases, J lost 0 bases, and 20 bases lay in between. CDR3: CASRPIPPPSYEQYF. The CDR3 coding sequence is TGTGCCTCCAGACCCATCCCGCCCCCCTCCTACGAGCAGTACTTC.

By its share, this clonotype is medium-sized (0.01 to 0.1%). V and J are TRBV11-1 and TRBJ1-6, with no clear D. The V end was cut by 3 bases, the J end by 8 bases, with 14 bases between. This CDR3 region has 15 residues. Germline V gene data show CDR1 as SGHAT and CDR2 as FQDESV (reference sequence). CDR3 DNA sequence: TGTGCCAGCAGCTTCGATTTAAGCGGGGATTCACCCCTCCACTTT. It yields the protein CASSFDLSGDSPLHF.

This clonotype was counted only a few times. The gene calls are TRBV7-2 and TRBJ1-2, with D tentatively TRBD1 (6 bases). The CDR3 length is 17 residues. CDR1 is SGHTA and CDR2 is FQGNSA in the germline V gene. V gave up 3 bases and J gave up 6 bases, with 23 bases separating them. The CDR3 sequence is CASSLGAAGGRYDGYTF. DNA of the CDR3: TGTGCCAGCAGCTTGGGGGCAGCCGGTGGTCGGTATGATGGCTACACCTTC.

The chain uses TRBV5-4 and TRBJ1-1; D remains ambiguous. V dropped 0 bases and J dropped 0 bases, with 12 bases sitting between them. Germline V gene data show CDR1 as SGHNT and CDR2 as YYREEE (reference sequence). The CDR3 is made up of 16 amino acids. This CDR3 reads CASSLGRQLVNTEAFF. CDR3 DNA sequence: TGTGCCAGCAGCTTGGGGCGGCAGTTAGTGAACACTGAAGCTTTCTTT.

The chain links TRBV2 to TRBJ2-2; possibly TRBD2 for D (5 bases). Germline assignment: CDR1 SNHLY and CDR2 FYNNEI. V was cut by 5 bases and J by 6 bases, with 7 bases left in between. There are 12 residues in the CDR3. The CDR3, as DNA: TGTGCCAGCAGTAAGAGGGCCGGGGAGCTGTTTTTT. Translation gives CASSKRAGELFF.

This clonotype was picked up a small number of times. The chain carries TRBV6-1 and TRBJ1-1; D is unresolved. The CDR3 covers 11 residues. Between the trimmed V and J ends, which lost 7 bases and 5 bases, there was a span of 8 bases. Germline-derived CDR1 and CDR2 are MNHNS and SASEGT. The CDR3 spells CASTGWTEAFF. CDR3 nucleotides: TGTGCCAGCACGGGGTGGACTGAAGCTTTCTTT.

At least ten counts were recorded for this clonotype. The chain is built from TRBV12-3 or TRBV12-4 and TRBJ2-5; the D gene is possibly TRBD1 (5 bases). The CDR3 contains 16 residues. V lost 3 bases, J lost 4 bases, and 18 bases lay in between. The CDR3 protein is CASSFGQGVVRETQYF. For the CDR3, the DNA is TGTGCCAGCAGTTTTGGGCAGGGTGTCGTTCGAGAGACCCAGTACTTC.

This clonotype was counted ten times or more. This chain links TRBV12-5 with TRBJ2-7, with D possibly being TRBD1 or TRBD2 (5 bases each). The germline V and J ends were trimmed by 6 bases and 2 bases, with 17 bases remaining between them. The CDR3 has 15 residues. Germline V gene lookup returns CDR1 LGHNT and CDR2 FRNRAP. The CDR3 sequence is CASGPAFGDPYEQYF. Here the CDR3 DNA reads TGTGCTAGTGGGCCGGCCTTTGGGGACCCCTACGAGCAGTACTTC.

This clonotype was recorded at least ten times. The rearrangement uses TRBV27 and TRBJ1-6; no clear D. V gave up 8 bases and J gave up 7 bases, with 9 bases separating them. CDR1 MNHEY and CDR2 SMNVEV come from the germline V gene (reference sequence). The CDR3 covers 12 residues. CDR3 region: CASGNWNSPLHF. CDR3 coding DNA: TGTGCCAGCGGCAACTGGAATTCACCCCTCCACTTT.

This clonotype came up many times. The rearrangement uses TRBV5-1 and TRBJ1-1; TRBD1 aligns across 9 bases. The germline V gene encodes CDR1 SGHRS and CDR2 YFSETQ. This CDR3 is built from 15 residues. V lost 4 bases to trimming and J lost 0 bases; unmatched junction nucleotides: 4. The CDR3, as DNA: TGCGCCAGCAGCCCTGGGACAGGGATGAACACTGAAGCTTTCTTT. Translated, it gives CASSPGTGMNTEAFF.

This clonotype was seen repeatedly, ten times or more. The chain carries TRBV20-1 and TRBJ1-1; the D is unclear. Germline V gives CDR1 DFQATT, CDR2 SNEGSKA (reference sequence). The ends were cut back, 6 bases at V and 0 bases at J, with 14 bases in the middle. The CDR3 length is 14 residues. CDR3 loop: CSARAVGMNTEAFF. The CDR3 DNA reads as TGCAGTGCCCGGGCGGTGGGGATGAACACTGAAGCTTTCTTT.